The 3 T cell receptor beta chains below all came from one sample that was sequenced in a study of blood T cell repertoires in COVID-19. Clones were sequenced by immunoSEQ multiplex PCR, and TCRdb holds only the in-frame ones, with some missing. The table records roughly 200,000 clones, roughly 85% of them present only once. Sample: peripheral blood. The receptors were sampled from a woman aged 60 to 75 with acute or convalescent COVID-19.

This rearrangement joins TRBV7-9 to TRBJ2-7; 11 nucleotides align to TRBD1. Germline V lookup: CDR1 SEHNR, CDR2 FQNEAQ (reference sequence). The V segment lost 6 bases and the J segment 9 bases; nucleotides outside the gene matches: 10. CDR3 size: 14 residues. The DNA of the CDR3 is TGTGCCAGCAGGTCCGGGACAGGGGGATCAGGGCAGTACTTC. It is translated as CASRSGTGGSGQYF.

The CDR3 coding sequence is TGTGCCAGCAGAGCGGGACAGGGTCCGGGGGGCTACACCTTC. Amino acid sequence: CASRAGQGPGGYTF. The chain recombines TRBV27 with TRBJ1-2; 9 bases line up with TRBD1. Germline V CDR1 and CDR2: MNHEY, SMNVEV (reference sequence). J was trimmed by 8 bases and V by 6 bases; bases with no gene match: 10. The CDR3 runs to 14 residues.

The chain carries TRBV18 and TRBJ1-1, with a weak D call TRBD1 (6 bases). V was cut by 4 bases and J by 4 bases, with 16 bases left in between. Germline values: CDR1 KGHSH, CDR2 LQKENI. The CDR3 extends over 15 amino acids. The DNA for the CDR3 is TGTGCCAGCTCACAACAGGGAAAGAGGGTCACTGAAGCTTTCTTT. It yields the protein CASSQQGKRVTEAFF.